The entry that follows covers one TCR beta chain sequence. Antigen specificity is unknown. The PCR employed 60 Vbeta primers together with 13 Jbeta primers. Assay: immunoSEQ multiplex PCR; the TCRdb copy retains only in-frame clones and omits some. The sample includes about 150,000 clones, about 80% of them seen just once. The data derive from a study of cytomegalovirus exposure and HLA in healthy donors. In germline, CDR1 is MNHEY, CDR2 SMNVEV (reference sequence). V lost 7 bases, J lost 1 base, and 10 bases lay in between. The CDR3 contains 13 residues. Study-level points and caveats: An analysis done earlier found most TCR beta V segments productive about 90% or about 30% of the time. By a later analysis, the bulk of CMV-associated TCR beta chains appeared HLA-restricted. A later analysis revealed that TCR association rates differed between HLA loci, peaking at DRB1 and bottoming out at HLA-C. Prediction of most subjects' HLA-A and HLA-B alleles by TCR beta sequences was reportedly accurate.

The chain uses TRBV27 and TRBJ1-1; no clear D. The sample consisted of PBMCs. The TCR comes from a woman aged 50 to 65 in good health and CMV-seropositive. The CDR3 bases are TGTGCCAGCACTCCTCCGGGGAACACTGAAGCTTTCTTT. It codes for CASTPPGNTEAFF.